These 13 T cell receptor beta chains came from one sample sequenced in a study of radiotherapy plus CTLA-4 blockade in lung cancer. The method was immunoSEQ multiplex PCR; TCRdb's version includes in-frame clones alone and lacks a portion of them. The sample records 60,000 to 70,000 clones, roughly 78% being singletons. This material consisted of peripheral blood, taken from a patient treated with radiotherapy plus ipilimumab. The receptor set was obtained from a human donor with non-small cell lung cancer who had a complete response to radiotherapy plus ipilimumab.

In DNA, the CDR3 is TGTGCCAGCAGTTGGACAGGGGAAGTTTATCAGCCCCAGCATTTT. Translating gives CASSWTGEVYQPQHF. This chain uses TRBV27 with TRBJ1-5; 9 bases fit TRBD1. This CDR3 comprises 15 residues. CDR1 is MNHEY and CDR2 is SMNVEV in the germline V gene (reference sequence). The V segment lost 4 bases and the J segment 5 bases; nucleotides outside the gene matches: 6.

The chain couples TRBV25-1 to TRBJ1-5; possible D gene TRBD1, 5 bases. The V gene lost 10 bases and the J gene lost 1 base, with 11 bases spanning the gap. Per the germline V gene, CDR1 is MGHDK and CDR2 is SYGVNS. This CDR3 is built from 13 residues. The CDR3 region is CATSTDSNQPQHF. CDR3 coding DNA: TGTGCCACCTCGACAGACAGCAATCAGCCCCAGCATTTT.

The chain couples TRBV10-1 to TRBJ2-3; D may be TRBD2 (5 bases). Germline assignment: CDR1 WNHNN and CDR2 SYGVQD (reference sequence). This CDR3 has 15 residues. The ends were cut back, 2 bases at V and 2 bases at J, with 11 bases in the middle. The CDR3 bases are TGCGCCAGCAGTGAGATAAGCGGTCCCACAGATACGCAGTATTTT. Translation: CASSEISGPTDTQYF.

Only a few counts were recorded for this clone. V usage is TRBV19 and J usage is TRBJ1-5, with TRBD1 identical over 9 bases. V lost 5 bases to trimming and J lost 4 bases; unmatched junction nucleotides: 15. Per the germline V gene, CDR1 is LNHDA and CDR2 is SQIVND (reference sequence). The CDR3 consists of 18 residues. The CDR3 bases are TGTGCCAGTAGTTCTTACTCCGGGACAGGGAATTATAATCAGCCCCAGCATTTT. It yields the protein CASSSYSGTGNYNQPQHF.

The V gene is TRBV7-9, the J gene TRBJ1-1; possible D gene TRBD1, 6 bases. This CDR3 has 18 amino acids. Trimming removed 2 bases at V and 0 bases at J, with 19 bases between. The germline gives CDR1 SEHNR, CDR2 FQNEAQ (reference sequence). The CDR3 sequence is CASSLIPGGSWVNTEAFF. Here the CDR3 DNA reads TGTGCCAGCAGCTTAATCCCGGGGGGCAGTTGGGTGAACACTGAAGCTTTCTTT.

The chain couples TRBV27 to TRBJ1-2, with D unclear. Trimming removed 5 bases at V and 5 bases at J, with 15 bases between. The CDR3 extends over 14 amino acids. Per germline, CDR1 MNHEY and CDR2 SMNVEV (reference sequence). The DNA for the CDR3 is TGTGCCAGCAGTCCCCCGGGTCTGACTTATGGCTACACCTTC. Amino acids: CASSPPGLTYGYTF.

J is TRBJ1-3 and V is TRBV15, with D maybe TRBD1 (5 bases). V was cut by 3 bases and J by 0 bases, with 12 bases left in between. The germline V gene encodes CDR1 LNHNV and CDR2 YYDKDF (reference sequence). This CDR3 has 16 amino acids. The CDR3 loop is CATSRAAGPSGNTIYF. The DNA of the CDR3 is TGTGCCACCAGCAGGGCTGCAGGGCCCTCTGGAAACACCATATATTTT.

The chain recombines TRBV4-3 with TRBJ2-2, with D uncertain. The V gene's germline CDR1 is LGHNA and CDR2 YSLEER. The CDR3 is 14 residues long. V was pared by 0 bases and J by 4 bases, with 6 bases between. CDR3 sequence reads: CASSQDRVTGELFF. The CDR3 DNA is TGCGCCAGCAGCCAAGATAGAGTCACCGGGGAGCTGTTTTTT.

The gene calls are TRBV7-2 and TRBJ1-3, with D uncertain. With 0 bases removed from V and 0 bases from J, the gap between germline ends came to 6 bases. CDR3 size: 15 residues. CDR1 is SGHTA and CDR2 is FQGNSA in the germline V gene. In nucleotides, the CDR3 is TGTGCCAGCAGCTTAGCATCCAACTCTGGAAACACCATATATTTT. Its translation is CASSLASNSGNTIYF. Drawing the rest from reference TRBV7-2 and TRBJ1-3, the complete variable domain is GAGVSQSPSNKVTEKGKDVELRCDPISGHTALYWYRQSLGQGLEFLIYFQGNSAPDKSGLPSDRFSAERTGGSVSTLTIQRTQQEDSAVYLCASSLASNSGNTIYFGEGSWLTVV.

For the CDR3, the DNA is TGTGCCAGCAGTCTACGCGGAGATACGCAGTATTTT. Translation: CASSLRGDTQYF. The rearrangement uses TRBV6-1 and TRBJ2-3, with no clear D. The CDR3 runs 12 residues. With 5 bases removed from V and 5 bases from J, the gap between germline ends came to 8 bases. In germline, CDR1 is MNHNS, CDR2 SASEGT.

V usage is TRBV14 and J usage is TRBJ2-6; tentative D call: TRBD1 (5 bases). From germline, CDR1 is SGHDN and CDR2 FVKESK. The CDR3 is 15 residues long. Trimming removed 4 bases from V and 1 base from J, with 8 bases in between. In nucleotides, the CDR3 is TGTGCCAGCAGCCCGACAGTGTCTGGGGCCAACGTCCTGACTTTC. Translated, it gives CASSPTVSGANVLTF.

The V call is TRBV29-1, the J call TRBJ1-1; D not certain. The CDR3 consists of 13 residues. Trimming removed 3 bases at V and 0 bases at J, with 8 bases between. In germline, CDR1 is SQVTM, CDR2 ANQGSEA. As DNA, the CDR3 is TGCAGCGTTGATGGGGAGATGAACACTGAAGCTTTCTTT. Amino acid sequence: CSVDGEMNTEAFF.

This sequence joins TRBV5-1 and TRBJ1-5; TRBD1 might be the D (6 bases). The germline gives CDR1 SGHRS, CDR2 YFSETQ. The CDR3 is made up of 15 amino acids. Trimming took off 4 bases at V and 3 bases at J, with 14 bases between the two ends. As DNA, the CDR3 is TGCGCCAGCAGCCCGATGGGGGGCGTCAATCAGCCCCAGCATTTT. It encodes CASSPMGGVNQPQHF. The entire variable domain, with the rest obtained from reference TRBV5-1 and TRBJ1-5, is as follows: KAGVTQTPRYLIKTRGQQVTLSCSPISGHRSVSWYQQTPGQGLQFLFEYFSETQRNKGNFPGRFSGRQFSNSRSEMNVSTLELGDSALYLCASSPMGGVNQPQHFGDGTRLSIL.